This T cell receptor (beta chain) was obtained from a study of control samples from healthy donors and cancer patients (dated by TCRdb to the early 2020s). The library relied on the immunoSEQ multiplex PCR assay. This is the immuneACCESS table as TCRdb keeps it, with only in-frame sequences that have V and J called. A part of the clones is gone; compared with another copy, unresolved V genes explain less than half, and the rest is unexplained. In all, the sample holds tens of thousands of clones, and around 91% of those were seen once. Approximately 7% of the sample comes from the top ten. V is clipped by 6 bases and J by 6 bases, and the sequence between their germline boundaries is 8 bases long. From its cysteine to its phenylalanine, the CDR3 spans 11 amino acids. The sequence is cut down to CDR3 DNA, 33 bases in frame from base 1. Per the germline V gene (reference sequence), DFQATT is the CDR1 and SNEGSKA is the CDR2.

Concerning this clone itself: What this receptor recognizes is not known. Base qualities are not recorded, but no much larger clone differs from it by a single base.

Rearrangement joined TRBV20-1 to TRBJ1-4, with the D gene too uncertain to name. The sequence derives from a man aged 50-60 years in good health. What was sequenced was blood. In nucleotides, the sequence is TGCAGTGCCTCTGGGTATGAAAAACTGTTTTTT. It is translated as CSASGYEKLFF.